The 10 T cell receptor beta chains below come from one sample, sequenced in a study of shared clonotypes between healthy human individuals (dated by TCRdb to 2020 to 2021). Receptor libraries were prepared by the immunoSEQ multiplex PCR assay. The immuneACCESS repertoire file appears here via TCRdb, limited to in-frame rearrangements. These files lack a portion of the clones; in checked studies, under half of the deficit traces to unresolved V genes, and the cause of the others is not known. The sample table holds millions of clones, of which approximately 90% were seen once. The ten biggest clones cover over 0.12% of the sample. The sample taken for sequencing was naive CD4+ T cells sorted from blood. Taken with the paper, the label for cell subset or site translates to: CD45RA+ positively selected. The receptors come from a man between 18 and 35 years old in good health.

The chain employs TRBV11-2 and TRBJ1-6; 9 nucleotides align to TRBD1. V dropped 5 bases and J dropped 5; count of bases not matched to a gene: 4. CDR1 and CDR2 from the germline V gene are SGHAT and FQNNGV. The length of the CDR3 is 15 residues. The CDR3 here is CASSLDRGNNSPLHF. The CDR3 region has the DNA TGTGCCAGCAGCCTGGACAGGGGTAATAATTCACCCCTCCACTTT.

Turning to this clone: Other DNA sequences in this sample translate to the same CDR3. The genes are TRBV19 and TRBJ1-1; no definite D call. The germline V gene has CDR1 LNHDA and CDR2 SQIVND (reference sequence). The ends were cut back, 2 bases at V and 0 bases at J, with 4 bases in the middle. CDR3 length: 13 residues. CDR3 loop: CASSIRMNTEAFF. The DNA for the CDR3 is TGTGCCAGTAGTATAAGGATGAACACTGAAGCTTTCTTT.

Of note for this clone: This CDR3 is also generated by other DNA sequences in the sample. The chain is built from TRBV6-1 and TRBJ1-5, with 7 positions matching TRBD1. The V gene end was trimmed by 4 bases and the J gene end by 7 bases; junction bases not matched to a gene: 4. CDR1 is MNHNS, CDR2 SASEGT, per germline. CDR3 length: 13 amino acids. The CDR3: CASSGQGGQPQHF. CDR3 coding DNA: TGTGCCAGCAGTGGACAGGGAGGCCAGCCCCAGCATTTT.

The gene calls are TRBV5-6 and TRBJ1-1; perhaps TRBD1 as D (5 bases). The germline V gene has CDR1 SGHDT and CDR2 YYEEEE. The V gene lost 3 bases and the J gene lost 5 bases, with 14 bases spanning the gap. This CDR3 is built from 14 residues. The CDR3 protein is CASSWGTGETEAFF. The DNA of the CDR3 is TGTGCCAGCAGCTGGGGGACGGGGGAGACTGAAGCTTTCTTT. Looking up the rest from reference TRBV5-6 and TRBJ1-1 gives the full variable domain: DAGVTQSPTHLIKTRGQQVTLRCSPKSGHDTVSWYQQALGQGPQFIFQYYEEEERQRGNFPDRFSGHQFPNYSSELNVNALLLGDSALYLCASSWGTGETEAFFGQGTRLTVV.

The genes are TRBV6-5 and TRBJ1-6; 7 nucleotides line up with TRBD1. J gave up 8 bases and V 5 bases, and 6 bases lay outside the gene matches. Germline CDR1 reads MNHEY; CDR2 reads SVGAGI. The CDR3 contains 14 residues. CDR3 sequence: CASSRTGADSPLHF. In nucleotides, the CDR3 is TGTGCCAGCAGTCGCACAGGGGCAGATTCACCCCTCCACTTT.

The CDR3 loop is CASSTRVIGATGNTIYF. In DNA form, the CDR3 reads TGTGCCAGCAGCACTAGGGTTATCGGGGCTACTGGAAACACCATATATTTT. The V and J genes are TRBV27 and TRBJ1-3, with D possibly being TRBD1 (5 bases). The CDR3 spans 17 residues. From germline, CDR1 is MNHEY and CDR2 SMNVEV (reference sequence). Trimming removed 6 bases from V and 2 bases from J, with 20 bases in between.

This chain joins TRBV27 and TRBJ2-1; no definite D call. Deletions cut 3 bases from V and 0 bases from J, with 9 bases between. CDR3 size: 15 residues. Germline CDR1 reads MNHEY; CDR2 reads SMNVEV (reference sequence). CDR3 residues: CASSFNRRSYNEQFF. The CDR3 region has the DNA TGTGCCAGCAGTTTTAACCGCCGCTCCTACAATGAGCAGTTCTTC.

The chain couples TRBV15 to TRBJ1-5; no reliable D call. V lost 0 bases and J 11 bases, leaving 8 bases between the germline ends. Germline V gives CDR1 LNHNV, CDR2 YYDKDF (reference sequence). The CDR3 runs 12 residues. The CDR3 DNA reads TGTGCCACCAGCAGAGATCAATTAGCCCAGCATTTT. Translating it yields CATSRDQLAQHF. The full variable domain, its missing parts supplied by reference TRBV15 and TRBJ1-5, is DAMVIQNPRYQVTQFGKPVTLSCSQTLNHNVMYWYQQKSSQAPKLLFHYYDKDFNNEADTPDNFQSRRPNTSFCFLDIRSPGLGDTAMYLCATSRDQLAQHFGDGTRLSIL.

V and J are TRBV28 and TRBJ1-5; 8 bases align to TRBD1. The germline CDR1 and CDR2 sequences are MDHEN and SYDVKM. This CDR3 region has 13 residues. V lost 4 bases and J lost 15; bases outside the gene matches: 11. This CDR3 is CASSSPGQGEWHF. CDR3 sequence (DNA): TGTGCCAGCAGTTCGCCCGGACAGGGAGAGTGGCATTTT.

CDR3 sequence: CASSHPGTGGAEKTQYF. DNA for the CDR3: TGTGCCAGCAGCCACCCAGGGACCGGGGGGGCCGAAAAGACCCAGTACTTC. The rearrangement uses TRBV4-2 and TRBJ2-5; 8 bases fit TRBD2. The CDR3 consists of 17 residues. The V gene's germline CDR1 is LGHNA and CDR2 YNFKEQ. J gave up 6 bases and V 3 bases, and 15 bases lay outside the gene matches.